Following are 3 T cell receptor beta chains from one sample sequenced in a study of cytomegalovirus exposure and HLA in healthy donors. The PCR employed 60 Vbeta primers together with 13 Jbeta primers. This table comes from immunoSEQ multiplex PCR, and its TCRdb copy is limited to in-frame clones, with some not included. The sample holds roughly 180,000 clones, about 83% seen once. The source material was PBMCs. These receptors were taken from a female donor in good health and CMV-seronegative.

This clone was found a few times. The CDR3 nucleotides are TGTGCCAGCAGTCCGAGCGGGGTAGCCTACAATGAGCAGTTCTTC. Protein product: CASSPSGVAYNEQFF. V gene TRBV6-6 combines with J gene TRBJ2-1; 7 bases align to TRBD2. Germline V gives CDR1 MNHNY, CDR2 SVGAGI (reference sequence). CDR3 length: 15 amino acids. With V trimmed by 5 bases and J by 2 bases, 6 bases remained unmatched.

The CDR3 reads CAISERDRGPDEQYF. CDR3 in DNA: TGTGCCATCAGTGAAAGGGACAGGGGGCCTGACGAGCAGTACTTC. This chain uses TRBV10-3 with TRBJ2-7; TRBD1 matches at 12 bases. CDR1 and CDR2 (germline): ENHRY, SYGVKD. Trimming cost V 3 bases and J 5 bases; bases outside gene matches: 5. CDR3 length: 15 amino acids.

CDR3 bases: TGTGCCAGCAGTCCACCGGGACTAGCGGGAGTGCCGAACGTCGGGGAGCTGTTTTTT. It codes for CASSPPGLAGVPNVGELFF. V is TRBV27 and J is TRBJ2-2; 14 positions agree with TRBD2. Trimming removed 5 bases from V and 7 bases from J; junction bases left unmatched: 15. Germline V gene sequence: CDR1 MNHEY, CDR2 SMNVEV (reference sequence). This CDR3 has 19 amino acids.